One and the same sample provided the 21 T cell receptor beta chains below, sequenced in a study of long-term antiretroviral therapy in people with HIV. Investigators performed immunoSEQ version v3.0 at survey level. Using immunoSEQ multiplex PCR, the repertoire was profiled, and TCRdb retains in-frame clones only, with some absent. The data hold 13,000 or so clones, with over 75% observed a single time. The sequenced sample was unsorted PBMCs, obtained 1.3 years after starting antiretroviral therapy. These receptors originate from a woman aged 18 to 35 with HIV.

The chain recombines TRBV2 with TRBJ1-5, with D uncertain. Germline lookup yields CDR1 SNHLY and CDR2 FYNNEI. V lost 6 bases and J lost 6, with 12 bases in between. This CDR3 contains 13 residues. CDR3 bases: TGTGCCAGCAGACTCGAGTGGTCTCAGCCCCAGCATTTT. Protein sequence: CASRLEWSQPQHF.

The rearrangement links TRBV6-5 to TRBJ1-1; D gene uncertain. Trimming removed 2 bases from V and 5 bases from J, with 9 bases in between. In germline, CDR1 is MNHEY, CDR2 SVGAGI. There are 13 residues in the CDR3. The CDR3 sequence is CASSYGRVTEAFF. The CDR3, as DNA: TGTGCCAGCAGTTACGGCCGGGTTACTGAAGCTTTCTTT.

This chain connects TRBV2 to TRBJ1-2; the match to TRBD1 covers 7 bases. The germline gives CDR1 SNHLY, CDR2 FYNNEI. The CDR3 contains 12 residues. With 11 bases clipped from V and 8 bases from J, the junction kept 11 bases outside the gene matches. The DNA of the CDR3 is TGTGCCGGTTACCGGGACAGTAAGGGCTACACCTTC. As protein: CAGYRDSKGYTF. Based on the CDR3 plus reference TRBV2 and TRBJ1-2, the full variable domain is EPEVTQTPSHQVTQMGQEVILRCVPISNHLYFYWYRQILGQKVEFLVSFYNNEISEKSEIFDDQFSVERPDGSNFTLKIRSTKLEDSAMYFCAGYRDSKGYTFGSGTRLTVV.

This chain links TRBV5-1 with TRBJ2-5; D gene ambiguous. Germline V lookup: CDR1 SGHRS, CDR2 YFSETQ. This CDR3 is built from 13 residues. V lost 0 bases to trimming and J lost 2 bases, with 5 bases between them. The CDR3 nucleotides are TGCGCCAGCAGCTTGGCACAACAAGAGACCCAGTACTTC. Protein product: CASSLAQQETQYF.

The chain combines TRBV2 with TRBJ2-7, with D tentatively TRBD1 (5 bases). The CDR3 has 14 amino acids. CDR1 is SNHLY, CDR2 FYNNEI, per germline. V lost 8 bases to trimming and J lost 4 bases, with 18 bases between them. The CDR3 DNA sequence: TGTGCCAGCTTGGTGCCGGACACGAGATACGAGCAGTACTTC. The encoded protein is CASLVPDTRYEQYF. The whole variable domain, remainder taken from reference TRBV2 and TRBJ2-7, is EPEVTQTPSHQVTQMGQEVILRCVPISNHLYFYWYRQILGQKVEFLVSFYNNEISEKSEIFDDQFSVERPDGSNFTLKIRSTKLEDSAMYFCASLVPDTRYEQYFGPGTRLTVT.

The rearrangement joins TRBV27 to TRBJ2-1, with 8 nucleotides matching TRBD2. The germline V gene encodes CDR1 MNHEY and CDR2 SMNVEV (reference sequence). Trimming cost V 6 bases and J 0 bases; bases outside gene matches: 10. The CDR3 totals 17 residues. The CDR3 sequence: CASSRISTSGSYNEQFF. The DNA for the CDR3 is TGTGCCAGCAGCCGAATTTCTACTAGCGGCTCCTACAATGAGCAGTTCTTC.

The V gene is TRBV6-6, the J gene TRBJ2-5, with TRBD1 matching over 8 bases. Germline V gene lookup returns CDR1 MNHNY and CDR2 SVGAGI (reference sequence). V gave up 5 bases and J gave up 4 bases; unmatched junction bases: 0. The length of the CDR3 is 12 residues. The CDR3 is CASSDRGETQYF. The CDR3 bases are TGTGCCAGCAGTGACAGGGGAGAGACCCAGTACTTC.

The chain joins TRBV6-1 to TRBJ2-7; maybe TRBD1 (6 bases). CDR3 length: 13 amino acids. The germline V gene has CDR1 MNHNS and CDR2 SASEGT. The V end was cut by 4 bases, the J end by 2 bases, with 9 bases between. The CDR3 sequence is CASSVPGAYEQYF. The CDR3 nucleotides are TGTGCCAGCAGTGTCCCAGGGGCCTACGAGCAGTACTTC.

The genes are TRBV4-2 and TRBJ1-5; TRBD1 matches 10 bases. The CDR3 runs to 18 residues. V shed 0 bases and J 5 bases; nucleotides not matched to a gene: 10. Germline loops: CDR1 LGHNA, CDR2 YNFKEQ. The CDR3 loop reads CASSQEWDRGHSYQPQHF. CDR3 bases: TGTGCCAGCAGCCAAGAATGGGACAGGGGCCATTCATATCAGCCCCAGCATTTT.

The chain recombines TRBV27 with TRBJ2-1; D is possibly TRBD1 (5 bases). In germline, CDR1 is MNHEY, CDR2 SMNVEV (reference sequence). Trimming pared 3 bases from V and 2 bases from J, leaving 11 bases between. The CDR3 is made up of 15 amino acids. The CDR3 spells CASSLGRTAYNEQFF. The CDR3 DNA reads TGTGCCAGCAGTTTGGGGCGGACCGCCTACAATGAGCAGTTCTTC.

The CDR3 sequence is CASSLDMSYEQYF. The CDR3 DNA sequence: TGTGCCAGCAGTCTCGACATGTCCTACGAGCAGTACTTC. The chain is built from TRBV11-3 and TRBJ2-7; D is unresolved. The CDR3 is 13 residues long. V lost 6 bases and J 1 base, leaving 10 bases between the germline ends. Germline CDR1 and CDR2: SGHNT and YENEEA.

The V call is TRBV27, the J call TRBJ1-1; TRBD1 matches 9 bases. CDR3 size: 16 residues. Germline loops: CDR1 MNHEY, CDR2 SMNVEV (reference sequence). The V gene end was trimmed by 4 bases and the J gene end by 6 bases; junction bases not matched to a gene: 12. CDR3 sequence reads: CASSSRDRAGIAEAFF. CDR3 nucleotide sequence: TGTGCCAGCAGTTCCCGGGACAGGGCAGGGATCGCTGAAGCTTTCTTT.

V is TRBV11-2 and J is TRBJ2-4, with 8 bases fitting TRBD1. CDR3 length: 16 amino acids. V trimming: 5 bases; J trimming: 0 bases; junction bases outside the gene matches: 6. CDR1 SGHAT and CDR2 FQNNGV come from the germline V gene. CDR3 nucleotide sequence: TGTGCCAGCAGCGAAGGGACAGGAGTAGCCAAAAACATTCAGTACTTC. It yields the protein CASSEGTGVAKNIQYF.

The V gene is TRBV9, the J gene TRBJ2-5; 10 bases line up with TRBD2. Germline loops: CDR1 SGDLS, CDR2 YYNGEE. V was pared by 4 bases and J by 2 bases, with 5 bases of the junction left unmatched. This CDR3 has 15 amino acids. In DNA form, the CDR3 reads TGTGCCAGCAGCCGAGCGGGGGGGCGACAAGAGACCCAGTACTTC. Its protein product is CASSRAGGRQETQYF.

This chain links TRBV4-3 with TRBJ1-1, with D maybe TRBD1 (5 bases). Germline V lookup: CDR1 LGHNA, CDR2 YSLEER. This CDR3 is 15 amino acids long. Trimming removed 0 bases from V and 1 base from J, with 9 bases in between. The CDR3 nucleotides read TGCGCCAGCAGCCAAGATGCCACAGGGAACACTGAAGCTTTCTTT. Protein product: CASSQDATGNTEAFF.

This chain joins TRBV20-1 and TRBJ1-1; no definite D call. Germline lookup yields CDR1 DFQATT and CDR2 SNEGSKA (reference sequence). The V end was cut by 4 bases, the J end by 7 bases, with 7 bases between. CDR3 length: 10 residues. Written as DNA, the CDR3 is TGCAGTGCTACTGTCGGTGAAGCTTTCTTT. Translation: CSATVGEAFF.

This chain joins TRBV5-6 and TRBJ1-4; D is possibly TRBD1 (6 bases). CDR3 length equals 15 residues. Trimming took 5 bases from V and 4 from J, leaving 15 bases between them. The V gene's germline CDR1 is SGHDT and CDR2 YYEEEE. CDR3 loop: CASRFRQALNEKLFF. In DNA, the CDR3 is TGTGCCAGCAGATTCAGACAGGCCCTTAATGAAAAACTGTTTTTT.

V usage is TRBV6-5 and J usage is TRBJ1-2, with D tentatively TRBD1 (5 bases). Germline V gene data show CDR1 as MNHEY and CDR2 as SVGAGI. The CDR3 runs 14 residues. Deletions cut 4 bases from V and 2 bases from J, with 11 bases between. The CDR3 loop is CASSSSGPNYGYTF. Written as DNA, the CDR3 is TGTGCCAGCAGTTCTTCAGGGCCCAACTATGGCTACACCTTC.

This rearrangement joins TRBV6-1 to TRBJ2-1; 7 bases map to TRBD2. The CDR3 sequence is 14 residues long. V trimming: 8 bases; J trimming: 0 bases; junction bases outside the gene matches: 4. Germline V lookup: CDR1 MNHNS, CDR2 SASEGT. For the CDR3, the DNA is TGTGCCAGCTTCGGCGGGAGCTCCTACAATGAGCAGTTCTTC. Translated, it gives CASFGGSSYNEQFF.

This chain uses TRBV5-6 with TRBJ1-2; D gene ambiguous. CDR3 length: 12 residues. Trimming shortened V by 1 base and J by 3 bases, and 4 bases separated the two germline ends. Germline CDR1 reads SGHDT; CDR2 reads YYEEEE. DNA of the CDR3: TGTGCCAGCAGCTTGAGGGACTATGGCTACACCTTC. Translating it yields CASSLRDYGYTF.

The rearrangement links TRBV4-3 to TRBJ1-3, with D possibly being TRBD1 (6 bases). Trimming shortened V by 3 bases and J by 3 bases, and 12 bases separated the two germline ends. The CDR3 is made up of 15 amino acids. The germline gives CDR1 LGHNA, CDR2 YSLEER. The CDR3 loop is CASSQTEGVGNTIYF. In DNA form, the CDR3 reads TGCGCCAGCAGCCAGACTGAGGGGGTTGGAAACACCATATATTTT.